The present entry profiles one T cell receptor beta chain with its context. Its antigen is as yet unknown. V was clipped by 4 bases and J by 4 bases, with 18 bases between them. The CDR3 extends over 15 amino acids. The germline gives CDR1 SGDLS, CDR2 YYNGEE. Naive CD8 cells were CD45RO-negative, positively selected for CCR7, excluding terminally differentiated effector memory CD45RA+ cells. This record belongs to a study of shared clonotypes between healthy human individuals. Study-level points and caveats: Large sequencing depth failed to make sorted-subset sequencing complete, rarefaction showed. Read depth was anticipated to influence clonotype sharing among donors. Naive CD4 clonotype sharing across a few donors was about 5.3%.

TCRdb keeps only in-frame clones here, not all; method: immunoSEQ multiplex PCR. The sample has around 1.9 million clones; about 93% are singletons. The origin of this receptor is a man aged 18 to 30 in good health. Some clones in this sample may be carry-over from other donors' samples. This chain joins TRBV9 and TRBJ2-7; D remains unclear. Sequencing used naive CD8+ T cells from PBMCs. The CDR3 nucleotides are TGTGCCAGCAGCCCGCACTCAATCGCACAATACGAGCAGTACTTC. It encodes CASSPHSIAQYEQYF.